Below, 32 T cell receptor beta chains from the same sample are listed, as sequenced in a study of blood T cell dynamics during melanoma immunotherapy. The protocol was immunoSEQ multiplex PCR, while the TCRdb copy is restricted to in-frame clones and leaves out a portion. The sample carries about 13,000 clones, roughly nine tenths recorded once. Time point here: pre-treatment baseline. Here the sequenced sample was blood, taken from a patient treated with checkpoint blockade. All receptors derive from a human donor with melanoma.

The chain has TRBV11-2 and TRBJ1-6, with D possibly TRBD1 on 6 matching bases. Germline V gives CDR1 SGHAT, CDR2 FQNNGV. V lost 3 bases, J lost 8 bases, and 17 bases lay in between. CDR3 length: 16 amino acids. The CDR3 reads CASSLEIWGADSPLHF. Written as DNA, the CDR3 is TGTGCCAGCAGCTTGGAGATATGGGGGGCCGATTCACCCCTCCACTTT.

J is TRBJ2-3 and V is TRBV7-2, with 9 nucleotides matching TRBD2. Germline CDR1 SGHTA, CDR2 FQGNSA. J was trimmed by 4 bases and V by 5 bases; bases with no gene match: 19. This CDR3 comprises 19 residues. The CDR3 is CASSRTSVVTGRSADTQYF. CDR3 nucleotide sequence: TGTGCCAGCAGCCGGACTAGCGTGGTAACGGGGCGTAGCGCAGATACGCAGTATTTT.

The chain carries TRBV5-4 and TRBJ2-7, with 9 bases lining up with TRBD2. The V gene's germline CDR1 is SGHNT and CDR2 YYREEE (reference sequence). The CDR3 length is 16 residues. J gave up 5 bases and V 0 bases, and 9 bases lay outside the gene matches. CDR3 protein: CASSLGSAGGADEQYF. CDR3 nucleotides: TGTGCCAGCAGCTTGGGGTCGGCGGGAGGGGCGGACGAGCAGTACTTC.

The rearrangement uses TRBV7-2 and TRBJ1-1; TRBD1 matches at 12 bases. In germline, CDR1 is SGHTA, CDR2 FQGNSA. Germline trimming cut 5 bases from V and 0 bases from J; bases unmatched to any gene: 4. The CDR3 runs to 16 residues. The CDR3 DNA reads as TGTGCCAGCAGCCGGGGACAGGGGGCAATGAACACTGAAGCTTTCTTT. It yields the protein CASSRGQGAMNTEAFF.

The chain's CDR3 is CASSLKGGTEAFF. DNA of the CDR3: TGTGCCAGCAGTTTGAAGGGTGGCACTGAAGCTTTCTTT. V and J are TRBV28 and TRBJ1-1; D not resolved. CDR3 length: 13 residues. Trimming stripped 3 bases from V and 4 bases from J, with 9 bases between. The germline CDR1 and CDR2 sequences are MDHEN and SYDVKM.

This chain joins TRBV9 and TRBJ2-1; D is undetermined. CDR1 and CDR2 from the germline V gene are SGDLS and YYNGEE. The V end lost 0 bases, the J end lost 5 bases, and 6 bases lay between the germline ends. The CDR3 covers 13 residues. CDR3 residues: CASSVVSHNEQFF. DNA for the CDR3: TGTGCCAGCAGCGTAGTCAGTCACAATGAGCAGTTCTTC.

This clone was seen only once. This chain joins TRBV15 and TRBJ2-1; no definite D call. Germline CDR1 is LNHNV and CDR2 is YYDKDF (reference sequence). V was cut by 1 base and J by 0 bases, with 7 bases left in between. This CDR3 spans 15 amino acids. The CDR3 loop is CATSRVSRSYNEQFF. DNA of the CDR3: TGTGCCACCAGCAGAGTATCTCGCTCCTACAATGAGCAGTTCTTC.

The genes are TRBV27 and TRBJ1-2, with TRBD1 identical over 7 bases. Germline CDR1 reads MNHEY; CDR2 reads SMNVEV (reference sequence). J lost 8 bases, V lost 5 bases, and 5 bases had no gene match. CDR3 length: 12 amino acids. The CDR3 nucleotides read TGTGCCAGCAGTCTCAGGGGGAACGGCTACACCTTC. Translating gives CASSLRGNGYTF.

The chain couples TRBV25-1 to TRBJ1-2, with unresolved D. Germline V gene data show CDR1 as MGHDK and CDR2 as SYGVNS. The V and J ends lost 7 bases and 8 bases respectively, with 14 bases between them. CDR3 length equals 12 residues. CDR3 in DNA: TGTGCCAGCACGTCGATCGTAGGGGGCTACACCTTC. Its protein is CASTSIVGGYTF.

This chain uses TRBV6-1 with TRBJ2-1; no definite D call. V was clipped by 6 bases and J by 8 bases, with 11 bases between them. This CDR3 spans 12 amino acids. The germline CDR1 and CDR2 sequences are MNHNS and SASEGT. CDR3 bases: TGTGCCAGCAGCATCGCTGGGTATGAGCAGTTCTTC. Translation gives CASSIAGYEQFF.

V gene TRBV28 combines with J gene TRBJ2-7; 7 positions match TRBD1. The germline V gene has CDR1 MDHEN and CDR2 SYDVKM. Unmatched junction bases numbered 7, after V lost 4 bases and J lost 1 base. The CDR3 runs 15 residues. CDR3 loop: CASSSTGAASYEQYF. The CDR3 DNA sequence: TGTGCCAGCAGTTCTACAGGGGCCGCATCCTACGAGCAGTACTTC.

The rearrangement joins TRBV14 to TRBJ2-1; D uncertain. Trimming left V 3 bases short and J 0 bases short, with 9 bases between. From germline, CDR1 is SGHDN and CDR2 FVKESK. The CDR3 length is 15 residues. CDR3 loop: CASSHRAASYNEQFF. The CDR3 bases are TGTGCCAGCAGCCATCGAGCAGCCTCCTACAATGAGCAGTTCTTC.

This chain connects TRBV7-9 to TRBJ2-3, with 10 nucleotides matching TRBD2. There are 15 residues in the CDR3. Unmatched junction bases numbered 4, after V lost 4 bases and J lost 3 bases. Per germline, CDR1 SEHNR and CDR2 FQNEAQ (reference sequence). The CDR3 region is CASSSGTSVTDTQYF. The CDR3 region has the DNA TGTGCCAGCAGCTCCGGGACTAGCGTTACAGATACGCAGTATTTT.

The chain has TRBV27 and TRBJ1-1; possible D gene TRBD1, 5 bases. Germline CDR1 and CDR2: MNHEY and SMNVEV (reference sequence). V was shortened by 3 bases and J by 7 bases, with 15 bases between the two germline ends. This CDR3 region has 14 residues. CDR3 DNA sequence: TGTGCCAGCAGTTTCCGGCAGGGTACGGGTGAAGCTTTCTTT. The encoded protein is CASSFRQGTGEAFF.

The chain uses TRBV2 and TRBJ2-2; 9 positions match TRBD1. From germline, CDR1 is SNHLY and CDR2 FYNNEI. The ends lost 5 bases at V and 4 bases at J; junction bases unmatched: 5. The CDR3 has 15 amino acids. DNA for the CDR3: TGTGCCAGCAGTTTCCGGGACAGGGCCACCGGGGAGCTGTTTTTT. The encoded protein is CASSFRDRATGELFF.

V is TRBV18 and J is TRBJ2-7; 7 nucleotides line up with TRBD1. Looked up from germline, CDR1 is KGHSH and CDR2 is LQKENI. V shed 3 bases and J 2 bases; nucleotides not matched to a gene: 4. The CDR3 is 14 amino acids. The CDR3 DNA is TGTGCCAGCTCACCGGGACAGACAACCTACGAGCAGTACTTC. Amino acids: CASSPGQTTYEQYF.

J is TRBJ2-7 and V is TRBV6-1, with a weak D call TRBD1 (6 bases). This CDR3 region has 15 residues. Trimming removed 4 bases at V and 0 bases at J, with 13 bases between. Per germline, CDR1 MNHNS and CDR2 SASEGT. DNA for the CDR3: TGTGCCAGCAGTGTATCCGGGACATCCTCCTACGAGCAGTACTTC. The encoded protein is CASSVSGTSSYEQYF.

This clone was detected only a few times. The chain carries TRBV7-2 and TRBJ1-5; 11 bases agree with TRBD1. V lost 5 bases and J lost 7; bases outside the gene matches: 10. Germline V CDR1 and CDR2: SGHTA, FQGNSA. CDR3 size: 16 residues. The DNA of the CDR3 is TGTGCCAGCAGCACAGGGGACAGGGGGACAGGGCAGCCCCAGCATTTT. Translated, it gives CASSTGDRGTGQPQHF.

V is TRBV28 and J is TRBJ2-1, with 7 bases identical to TRBD1. This CDR3 is 17 amino acids long. V shed 7 bases and J 3 bases; nucleotides not matched to a gene: 15. Germline lookup yields CDR1 MDHEN and CDR2 SYDVKM. CDR3 DNA sequence: TGTGCCAGCACCCCCCGCGCTCGGGCAGGGGGCTACAATGAGCAGTTCTTC. Protein product: CASTPRARAGGYNEQFF.

This chain links TRBV7-9 with TRBJ2-3, with 9 bases identical to TRBD1. The germline gives CDR1 SEHNR, CDR2 FQNEAQ (reference sequence). Trimming cost V 7 bases and J 0 bases; bases outside gene matches: 5. The CDR3 is 15 residues long. The CDR3 sequence: CASIPDRGSTDTQYF. The CDR3 nucleotides are TGTGCCAGCATCCCGGACAGGGGTAGCACAGATACGCAGTATTTT.

This clone was detected only once. J is TRBJ2-2 and V is TRBV27, with TRBD2 as a possible D gene (6 bases). The CDR3 has 16 residues. The V end lost 4 bases, the J end lost 6 bases, and 18 bases lay between the germline ends. The germline gives CDR1 MNHEY, CDR2 SMNVEV (reference sequence). The CDR3 loop reads CASSSRTTNVPGELFF. The CDR3, as DNA: TGTGCCAGCAGTTCCCGGACTACCAACGTCCCCGGGGAGCTGTTTTTT.

J is TRBJ2-4 and V is TRBV7-9; 10 bases are shared with TRBD1. This CDR3 region has 16 residues. Germline loops: CDR1 SEHNR, CDR2 FQNEAQ (reference sequence). After removal of 5 bases from V and 6 bases from J, the junction contained 10 bases not matched to a gene. CDR3 bases: TGTGCCAGCAGCCCCAGGGGACAGGGGACGGGAAACATTCAGTACTTC. Its translation is CASSPRGQGTGNIQYF.

The V call is TRBV5-1, the J call TRBJ1-6; D gene ambiguous. Germline values: CDR1 SGHRS, CDR2 YFSETQ. The CDR3 contains 16 residues. V lost 4 bases, J lost 7 bases, and 18 bases lay in between. CDR3: CASSHFDGTANSPLHF. Here the CDR3 DNA reads TGCGCCAGCAGCCACTTCGACGGAACCGCAAATTCACCCCTCCACTTT.

The chain combines TRBV19 with TRBJ1-1; a possible D gene is TRBD1 (6 bases). The CDR3 runs to 17 residues. V was trimmed by 3 bases and J by 0 bases, leaving 17 bases between them. Germline V lookup: CDR1 LNHDA, CDR2 SQIVND (reference sequence). CDR3 coding DNA: TGTGCCAGTAGTATGATCCTTCGACAGGAGATGAACACTGAAGCTTTCTTT. Residues: CASSMILRQEMNTEAFF.

This clone was seen more than once but under ten times. This chain joins TRBV7-8 and TRBJ1-2; 8 bases map to TRBD1. V shed 5 bases and J 2 bases; nucleotides not matched to a gene: 4. There are 14 residues in the CDR3. Germline assignment: CDR1 SGHVS and CDR2 FQNEAQ. CDR3 protein: CASSPRQGNYGYTF. CDR3 nucleotide sequence: TGTGCCAGCAGCCCTAGACAGGGGAACTATGGCTACACCTTC.

The J gene is TRBJ2-3, the V gene TRBV29-1; 8 nucleotides line up with TRBD2. The CDR3 spans 13 residues. The V gene's germline CDR1 is SQVTM and CDR2 ANQGSEA. V shed 7 bases, J shed 1 base, and the junction held 4 bases outside the gene matches. CDR3 loop: CSASTSGTDTQYF. The CDR3 nucleotides are TGCAGCGCCTCGACTAGCGGCACAGATACGCAGTATTTT.

J is TRBJ1-5 and V is TRBV19, with a tentative D call TRBD1 (6 bases). The CDR3 has 15 amino acids. Trimming left V 4 bases short and J 1 base short, with 11 bases between. Germline V CDR1 and CDR2: LNHDA, SQIVND (reference sequence). This CDR3 is CASSNRVGSNQPQHF. DNA of the CDR3: TGTGCCAGTAGTAACAGGGTAGGGAGCAATCAGCCCCAGCATTTT. The variable domain in full, with the rest retrieved from reference TRBV19 and TRBJ1-5, is DGGITQSPKYLFRKEGQNVTLSCEQNLNHDAMYWYRQDPGQGLRLIYYSQIVNDFQKGDIAEGYSVSREKKESFPLTVTSAQKNPTAFYLCASSNRVGSNQPQHFGDGTRLSIL.

The V gene is TRBV20-1, the J gene TRBJ2-7; D may be TRBD2 (6 bases). The CDR3 has 11 residues. Trimming left V 5 bases short and J 7 bases short, with 12 bases between. CDR1 is DFQATT and CDR2 is SNEGSKA in the germline V gene (reference sequence). CDR3 amino acids: CSASGLKEQYF. CDR3 in DNA: TGCAGTGCTTCGGGACTCAAGGAGCAGTACTTC.

The chain recombines TRBV28 with TRBJ2-7, with 10 nucleotides matching TRBD1. Germline CDR1 and CDR2: MDHEN and SYDVKM. The J segment lost 7 bases and the V segment lost 4 bases, leaving 13 bases of the junction unmatched. The CDR3 spans 16 residues. The CDR3 reads CASSWFTVRQGAEQYF. CDR3 coding DNA: TGTGCCAGCAGTTGGTTTACGGTGAGACAGGGGGCGGAGCAGTACTTC.

The chain combines TRBV4-1 with TRBJ1-6, with D uncertain. The CDR3 spans 15 residues. Looked up from germline, CDR1 is MGHRA and CDR2 is YSYEKL. Trimming took off 2 bases at V and 7 bases at J, with 12 bases between the two ends. The CDR3 DNA reads TGCGCCAGCAGCCAACTCCCTGAACCGAATTCACCCCTCCACTTT. Amino acid sequence: CASSQLPEPNSPLHF.

This clone was found a few times. The CDR3 DNA sequence: TGTGCCAGCAGCCTGCAGGGGACCACGGGGCAGTACTTC. As protein: CASSLQGTTGQYF. The V gene is TRBV11-2, the J gene TRBJ2-7; D possibly corresponds to TRBD1 (6 bases). CDR3 length: 13 amino acids. Trimming shortened V by 5 bases and J by 9 bases, and 17 bases separated the two germline ends. Germline CDR1 is SGHAT and CDR2 is FQNNGV.

The chain has TRBV27 and TRBJ2-3; 9 nucleotides agree with TRBD2. The CDR3 is made up of 15 amino acids. CDR1 is MNHEY and CDR2 is SMNVEV in the germline V gene (reference sequence). The V and J ends lost 2 bases and 4 bases, in that order; junction bases with no gene match: 4. The CDR3 DNA reads as TGTGCCAGCAGTTTAGTGGGACTAGCAGCAGATACGCAGTATTTT. Its translation: CASSLVGLAADTQYF.